What follows is one T cell receptor (beta chain) and its context. The antigen is undetermined. This sample is drawn from a study of shared clonotypes between healthy human individuals. There are 13 residues in the CDR3. Germline assignment: CDR1 MGHRA and CDR2 YSYEKL. The V and J ends lost 3 bases and 7 bases respectively, with 10 bases between them. Study results and caveats: Clonotype sharing among donors was thought likely to change with sequencing depth.

TCRdb's copy holds only in-frame clones and misses some; the assay was immunoSEQ multiplex PCR. Among hundreds of thousands of clones listed, roughly 72% were seen once. Sequencing input: memory CD4+ T cells sorted from blood. The subset denotes: CD45RA-negative fraction. The clonotype was recovered from a woman under 40 in good health. The gene calls are TRBV4-1 and TRBJ2-1; D is unresolved. This CDR3 reads CASSQGLENEQFF. In DNA form, the CDR3 reads TGCGCCAGCAGCCAGGGTCTAGAGAATGAGCAGTTCTTC.